The clone carrying this T cell receptor beta chain appeared once. V lost 3 bases to trimming and J lost 3 bases, with 7 bases between them. The CDR3 is 13 amino acids. Germline V gene sequence: CDR1 SGHAT, CDR2 FQNNGV. This entry comes from a study of early stage breast cancer tumors. Repertoires were generated with immunoSEQ multiplex PCR, while TCRdb's copy carries only in-frame clones and drops some. The top ten hold about 7.8% of the sample, which has about 41,000 clones, around 72% seen once. The sample taken for sequencing was blood. V usage is TRBV11-2 and J usage is TRBJ2-3; weak D call: TRBD2 (6 bases). This receptor was taken from a person aged 45 to 59 with breast cancer. CDR3 amino acids: CASSFGGTDTQYF. The CDR3, as DNA: TGTGCCAGCAGCTTCGGAGGGACAGATACGCAGTATTTT.